A single T cell receptor (beta chain) is shown here with its context. Its antigen is unknown. Unmatched junction bases numbered 12, after V lost 5 bases and J lost 4 bases. This CDR3 is 17 amino acids long. CDR1 is MNHEY, CDR2 SMNVEV, per germline (reference sequence). The data originate from a study of shared clonotypes between healthy human individuals. Study-wide results and caveats: An expected dependence of interdonor clonotype sharing on sequencing depth was noted.

It was CD45RO-negative cells, positively selected for CCR7, that made up naive CD8 cells, with terminally differentiated effector memory CD45RA+ cells excluded. Original methodology: Junction-only immunoSEQ data arrived without quality scores, meaning filtering differed. TCRdb's table, derived via immunoSEQ multiplex PCR, lists solely in-frame clones and lacks some. That table gives V, J and clone size, and the DNA gave D and trimming. This sample carries roughly 850,000 clones, about 97% of them seen once, and the ten largest clones take roughly 0.23%. J is TRBJ2-7 and V is TRBV27, with 12 bases matching TRBD1. This sequence was found in a man under 40 in good health. The sample comprised naive CD8+ T cells sorted from blood. CDR3 nucleotides: TGTGCCAGCAGTCCCCAAGGGCAGGGACAGGGGGCTTACGAGCAGTACTTC. Its protein product is CASSPQGQGQGAYEQYF.